Presented here are 22 T cell receptor beta chains from one specimen sequenced in a study of Ad26.COV2.S vaccination and SARS-CoV-2 variants. Treatment meaning: over 15 received Ad26.COV2.S at low or high dose, single or two shots; 5 received placebo; per-sample allocation not given. Samples came from day 63 after the first vaccine or placebo injection. Measured with immunoSEQ multiplex PCR; TCRdb has only the in-frame clones, and not every one. The data show roughly 510,000 clones, 87% seen once. Sequenced here: peripheral blood, sampled in a trial of Ad26.COV2.S vaccine versus placebo. These receptor sequences come from a person aged 18-60 years who received the Ad26.COV2.S COVID-19 vaccine or a placebo.

The rearrangement uses TRBV19 and TRBJ2-7; TRBD1 agrees at 7 bases. V gave up 5 bases and J gave up 7 bases; unmatched junction bases: 14. Germline loops: CDR1 LNHDA, CDR2 SQIVND (reference sequence). The CDR3 has 15 residues. The CDR3 DNA reads TGTGCCAGTAGTTCCCGACAGGGCCGGGCTACGGAGCAGTACTTC. Its translation: CASSSRQGRATEQYF. The full variable domain, in which reference TRBV19 and TRBJ2-7 provide the parts outside the CDR3, is DGGITQSPKYLFRKEGQNVTLSCEQNLNHDAMYWYRQDPGQGLRLIYYSQIVNDFQKGDIAEGYSVSREKKESFPLTVTSAQKNPTAFYLCASSSRQGRATEQYFGPGTRLTVT.

The rearrangement uses TRBV11-2 and TRBJ2-5, with a tentative D call TRBD1 (5 bases). V was clipped by 0 bases and J by 2 bases, with 7 bases between them. This CDR3 is 14 amino acids long. Germline CDR1 is SGHAT and CDR2 is FQNNGV. Here the CDR3 DNA reads TGTGCCAGCAGCTTAGACTGGACACAAGAGACCCAGTACTTC. Translation: CASSLDWTQETQYF.

The chain recombines TRBV15 with TRBJ2-7, with 8 bases identical to TRBD1. V lost 5 bases and J lost 3; bases outside the gene matches: 6. This CDR3 has 14 amino acids. The V gene's germline CDR1 is LNHNV and CDR2 YYDKDF (reference sequence). CDR3 sequence: CATSPGTGFYEQYF. The CDR3 bases are TGTGCCACCAGCCCCGGGACAGGATTCTACGAGCAGTACTTC.

The chain employs TRBV7-3 and TRBJ2-1; D is undetermined. V was clipped by 5 bases and J by 1 base, with 6 bases between them. The CDR3 is made up of 13 amino acids. Germline V gene data show CDR1 as SGHTA and CDR2 as FQGTGA. The CDR3 DNA follows: TGTGCCAGCAGCGACGGATCCTACAATGAGCAGTTCTTC. It encodes CASSDGSYNEQFF.

This chain joins TRBV7-9 and TRBJ1-3; maybe TRBD1 (5 bases). The CDR3 contains 12 residues. Trimming removed 4 bases at V and 4 bases at J, with 5 bases between. The germline V gene encodes CDR1 SEHNR and CDR2 FQNEAQ (reference sequence). The CDR3, as DNA: TGTGCCAGCAGCTCAGGGGGAAACACCATATATTTT. Translating it yields CASSSGGNTIYF. The complete variable domain, with remaining parts taken from reference TRBV7-9 and TRBJ1-3, reads DTGVSQNPRHKITKRGQNVTFRCDPISEHNRLYWYRQTLGQGPEFLTYFQNEAQLEKSRLLSDRFSAERPKGSFSTLEIQRTEQGDSAMYLCASSSGGNTIYFGEGSWLTVV.

The genes are TRBV6-6 and TRBJ2-5; D might be TRBD1 (6 bases). Trimming removed 5 bases from V and 4 bases from J, with 11 bases in between. CDR1 and CDR2 (germline): MNHNY, SVGAGI (reference sequence). The CDR3 sequence is 13 residues long. CDR3 residues: CASSPTGPETQYF. In DNA form, the CDR3 reads TGTGCCAGCAGTCCCACAGGGCCAGAGACCCAGTACTTC.

The CDR3 loop reads CASSLVLGAGYEQYF. DNA for the CDR3: TGTGCCAGCAGCTTAGTCTTGGGGGCAGGGTACGAGCAGTACTTC. V and J are TRBV7-9 and TRBJ2-7, with a possible D match to TRBD1 (6 bases). The CDR3 consists of 15 residues. V dropped 1 base and J dropped 4 bases, with 14 bases sitting between them. The V gene's germline CDR1 is SEHNR and CDR2 FQNEAQ (reference sequence). The whole variable domain, filled in from reference TRBV7-9 and TRBJ2-7, reads DTGVSQNPRHKITKRGQNVTFRCDPISEHNRLYWYRQTLGQGPEFLTYFQNEAQLEKSRLLSDRFSAERPKGSFSTLEIQRTEQGDSAMYLCASSLVLGAGYEQYFGPGTRLTVT.

J is TRBJ2-3 and V is TRBV9; no clear D gene. CDR1 and CDR2 from the germline V gene are SGDLS and YYNGEE. This CDR3 region has 15 residues. The V gene lost 0 bases and the J gene lost 3 bases, with 11 bases spanning the gap. Written as DNA, the CDR3 is TGTGCCAGCAGCGTAGGGTCTAGGGTGACAGATACGCAGTATTTT. This translates into CASSVGSRVTDTQYF.

The chain links TRBV12-3 or TRBV12-4 to TRBJ1-5; maybe TRBD1 (5 bases). The CDR3 is 13 amino acids. Between the trimmed V and J ends, which lost 3 bases and 4 bases, there was a span of 7 bases. Written as DNA, the CDR3 is TGTGCCAGCAGTTTGACAGCTAATCAGCCCCAGCATTTT. This encodes CASSLTANQPQHF.

This chain links TRBV7-8 with TRBJ2-1; D is unresolved. V was pared by 5 bases and J by 10 bases, with 12 bases between. The CDR3 contains 12 residues. In germline, CDR1 is SGHVS, CDR2 FQNEAQ. The CDR3 bases are TGTGCCAGCAGCCCATCCGTGGGGGAGCAGTTCTTC. It is translated as CASSPSVGEQFF.

This chain uses TRBV6-5 with TRBJ1-1; D may be TRBD1 (5 bases). This CDR3 is 14 amino acids long. Trimming left V 4 bases short and J 1 base short, with 10 bases between. CDR1 and CDR2 from the germline V gene are MNHEY and SVGAGI. The CDR3 bases are TGTGCCAGCAGTTGGGGCAGAGGGAACACTGAAGCTTTCTTT. Its translation: CASSWGRGNTEAFF.

The J gene is TRBJ2-7, the V gene TRBV11-3, with 9 bases identical to TRBD2. Looked up from germline, CDR1 is SGHNT and CDR2 is YENEEA. The CDR3 spans 15 residues. J gave up 3 bases and V 1 base, and 4 bases lay outside the gene matches. DNA of the CDR3: TGTGCCAGCAGCTTAGCCGCGGGAGGGCTCTACGAGCAGTACTTC. Its translation is CASSLAAGGLYEQYF.

The genes are TRBV18 and TRBJ2-1; D unclear. This CDR3 region has 13 residues. Germline V CDR1 and CDR2: KGHSH, LQKENI. Trimming took 0 bases from V and 8 from J, leaving 8 bases between them. The CDR3, as DNA: TGTGCCAGCTCACCACCCAGTTTGGATGAGCAGTTCTTC. Translation gives CASSPPSLDEQFF.

J is TRBJ2-7 and V is TRBV7-2; 8 bases align to TRBD1. Trimming took 3 bases from V and 2 from J; bases not matched to a gene: 3. The length of the CDR3 is 14 residues. Germline CDR1 reads SGHTA; CDR2 reads FQGNSA. This chain's CDR3 is CASSFRDRTYEQYF. CDR3 DNA: TGTGCCAGCAGCTTCCGGGACAGGACCTACGAGCAGTACTTC.

V gene TRBV7-9 combines with J gene TRBJ1-4, with D perhaps TRBD1 (5 bases). V dropped 5 bases and J dropped 5 bases, with 12 bases sitting between them. There are 14 residues in the CDR3. Germline CDR1 SEHNR, CDR2 FQNEAQ (reference sequence). Here the CDR3 DNA reads TGTGCCAGCAGCCAAGGGGCAGCAAATGAAAAACTGTTTTTT. This codes for CASSQGAANEKLFF.

The chain carries TRBV29-1 and TRBJ2-7, with 14 bases matching TRBD2. From germline, CDR1 is SQVTM and CDR2 ANQGSEA. This CDR3 comprises 14 residues. The trim removed 4 bases at V and 5 bases at J, leaving 4 bases unmatched. CDR3 loop: CSVGTSGRSHEQYF. The CDR3, as DNA: TGCAGCGTTGGGACTAGCGGGAGGTCCCACGAGCAGTACTTC.

The rearrangement joins TRBV5-1 to TRBJ2-3; 8 nucleotides align to TRBD2. V trimming: 4 bases; J trimming: 6 bases; junction bases outside the gene matches: 13. CDR1 and CDR2 from the germline V gene are SGHRS and YFSETQ. This CDR3 has 16 residues. The CDR3 coding sequence is TGCGCCAGCAGCCGCACCCTTGGAACGGGGGGGGATACGCAGTATTTT. Residues: CASSRTLGTGGDTQYF.

V is TRBV19 and J is TRBJ2-7; TRBD1 matches 8 bases. This CDR3 has 15 amino acids. Germline-derived CDR1 and CDR2 are LNHDA and SQIVND (reference sequence). Trimming removed 5 bases from V and 0 bases from J; junction bases left unmatched: 6. The CDR3 spells CASSPRTGGSYEQYF. CDR3 in DNA: TGTGCCAGTAGTCCTAGAACAGGGGGCTCCTACGAGCAGTACTTC. The whole variable domain, remainder taken from reference TRBV19 and TRBJ2-7, is DGGITQSPKYLFRKEGQNVTLSCEQNLNHDAMYWYRQDPGQGLRLIYYSQIVNDFQKGDIAEGYSVSREKKESFPLTVTSAQKNPTAFYLCASSPRTGGSYEQYFGPGTRLTVT.

This sequence joins TRBV30 and TRBJ2-7; D is undetermined. This CDR3 is built from 13 residues. From germline, CDR1 is GTSNPN and CDR2 SVGIG (reference sequence). Trimming took off 3 bases at V and 6 bases at J, with 15 bases between the two ends. The CDR3 region has the DNA TGTGCCTGGAGCTCTGCCCTCATGGGCGAGCAGTACTTC. It yields the protein CAWSSALMGEQYF.

The genes are TRBV7-8 and TRBJ2-7, with D possibly TRBD1 on 5 matching bases. CDR1 is SGHVS, CDR2 FQNEAQ, per germline. The CDR3 loop spans 16 amino acids. Trimming left V 1 base short and J 2 bases short, with 15 bases between. This CDR3 reads CASSLGWGRPTYEQYF. CDR3 bases: TGTGCCAGCAGCTTAGGGTGGGGCCGGCCAACCTACGAGCAGTACTTC.

The chain joins TRBV10-2 to TRBJ2-2; 12 bases align to TRBD2. V shed 3 bases and J 7 bases; nucleotides not matched to a gene: 6. Germline CDR1 WSHSY, CDR2 SAAADI. The CDR3 contains 16 residues. The CDR3 here is CASSELAGGFRGELFF. DNA of the CDR3: TGCGCCAGCAGTGAACTAGCGGGAGGATTCCGCGGGGAGCTGTTTTTT.

The rearrangement links TRBV29-1 to TRBJ1-2; tentative D call: TRBD1 (6 bases). The CDR3 loop spans 14 amino acids. V lost 4 bases, J lost 3 bases, and 15 bases lay in between. Germline lookup yields CDR1 SQVTM and CDR2 ANQGSEA. DNA of the CDR3: TGCAGCGTTGGAACAGGGCGAGTCGACTATGGCTACACCTTC. Amino acids: CSVGTGRVDYGYTF.